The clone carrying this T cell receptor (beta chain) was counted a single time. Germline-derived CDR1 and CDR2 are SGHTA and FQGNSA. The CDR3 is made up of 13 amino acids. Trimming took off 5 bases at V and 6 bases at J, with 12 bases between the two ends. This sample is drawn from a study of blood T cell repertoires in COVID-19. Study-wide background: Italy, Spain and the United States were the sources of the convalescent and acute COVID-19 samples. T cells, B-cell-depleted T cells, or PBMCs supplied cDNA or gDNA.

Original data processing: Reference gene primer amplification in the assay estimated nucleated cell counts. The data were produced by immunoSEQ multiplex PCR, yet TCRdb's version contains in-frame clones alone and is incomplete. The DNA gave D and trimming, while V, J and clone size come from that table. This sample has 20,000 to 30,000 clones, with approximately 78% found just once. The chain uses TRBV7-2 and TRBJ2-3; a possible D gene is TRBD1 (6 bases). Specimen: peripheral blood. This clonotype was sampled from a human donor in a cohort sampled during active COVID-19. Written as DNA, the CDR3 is TGTGCCAGCAGCGTCTACAGGGTGGATACGCAGTATTTT. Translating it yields CASSVYRVDTQYF.